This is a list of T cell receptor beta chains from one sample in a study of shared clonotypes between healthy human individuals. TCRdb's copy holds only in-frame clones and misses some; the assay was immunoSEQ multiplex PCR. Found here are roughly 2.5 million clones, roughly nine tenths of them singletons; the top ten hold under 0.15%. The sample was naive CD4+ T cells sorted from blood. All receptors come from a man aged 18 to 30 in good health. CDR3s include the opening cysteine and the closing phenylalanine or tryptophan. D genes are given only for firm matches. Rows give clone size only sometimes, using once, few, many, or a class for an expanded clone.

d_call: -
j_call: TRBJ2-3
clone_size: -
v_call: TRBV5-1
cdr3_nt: TGCGCCAGCAGGTCGGCCCTCACGCTGCTTGCAGATACGCAGTATTTT
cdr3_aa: CASRSALTLLADTQYF

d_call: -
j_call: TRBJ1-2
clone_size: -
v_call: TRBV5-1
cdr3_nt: TGCGCCAGCAGCTTGGCAGGGGTGAGTGGCTACACCTTC
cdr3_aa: CASSLAGVSGYTF

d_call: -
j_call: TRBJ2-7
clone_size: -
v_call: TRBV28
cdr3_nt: TGTGCCAGCACCGAGAATAACTACGAGCAGTACTTC
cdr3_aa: CASTENNYEQYF

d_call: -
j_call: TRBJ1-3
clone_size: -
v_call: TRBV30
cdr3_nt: TGTGCCTGGAGTGCCCGGGTGACGTCCCATTCCGGAAACACCATATATTTT
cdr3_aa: CAWSARVTSHSGNTIYF

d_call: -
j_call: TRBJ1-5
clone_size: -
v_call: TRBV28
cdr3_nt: TGTGCCAGCAGTTTACCTTTCGGTACGTATTCGCAGCCCCAGCATTTT
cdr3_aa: CASSLPFGTYSQPQHF

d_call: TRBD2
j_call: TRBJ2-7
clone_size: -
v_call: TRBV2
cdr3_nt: TGTGCCAGCTCCGGGACTAGGGTCGGCGAGCAGTACTTC
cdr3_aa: CASSGTRVGEQYF

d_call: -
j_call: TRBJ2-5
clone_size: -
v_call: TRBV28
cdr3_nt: TGTGCCAGCCAGACAGTACGAGAGACCCAGTACTTC
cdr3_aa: CASQTVRETQYF

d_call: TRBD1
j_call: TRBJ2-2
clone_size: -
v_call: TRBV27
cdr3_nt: TGTGCCAGCAGCAGGGACAGGGGAGTTGGGGGCACCGGGGAGCTGTTTTTT
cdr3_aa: CASSRDRGVGGTGELFF

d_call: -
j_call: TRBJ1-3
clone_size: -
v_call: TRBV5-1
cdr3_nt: TGCGCCAGCAGCCCCAACCTTGACAGATCTGGAAACACCATATATTTT
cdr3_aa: CASSPNLDRSGNTIYF

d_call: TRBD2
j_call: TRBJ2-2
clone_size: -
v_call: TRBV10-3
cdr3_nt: TGTGCCATCAGTGAGTCCCTAGCGGGAGGGGCCGGGGAGCTGTTTTTT
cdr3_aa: CAISESLAGGAGELFF

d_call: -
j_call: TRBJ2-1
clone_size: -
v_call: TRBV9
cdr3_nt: TGTGCCAGCAGCGTAGACCCCGGGAGCCAGTTCTTC
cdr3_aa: CASSVDPGSQFF

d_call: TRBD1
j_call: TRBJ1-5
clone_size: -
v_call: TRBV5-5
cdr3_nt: TGTGCCAGCAGCTTAGGGACAGGGGGCAATCAGCCCCAGCATTTT
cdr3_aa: CASSLGTGGNQPQHF

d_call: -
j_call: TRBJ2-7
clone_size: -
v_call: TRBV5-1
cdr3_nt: TGCGCCAGCGGTAGCGTCTCAGGCGAGCAGTACTTC
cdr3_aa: CASGSVSGEQYF

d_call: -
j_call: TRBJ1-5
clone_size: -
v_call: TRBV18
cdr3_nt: TGTGCCAGCTCACCTAACCGGGTTACGGGGCAGCCCCAGCATTTT
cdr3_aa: CASSPNRVTGQPQHF

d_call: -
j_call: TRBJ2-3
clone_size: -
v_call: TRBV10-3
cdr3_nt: TGTGCCATCAGCCGGGATAGCACAGATACGCAGTATTTT
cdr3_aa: CAISRDSTDTQYF

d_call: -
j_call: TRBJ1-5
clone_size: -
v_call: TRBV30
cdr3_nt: TGTGCCTGGAGTCTGAGGGCTGGACAGCCCCAGCATTTT
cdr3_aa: CAWSLRAGQPQHF

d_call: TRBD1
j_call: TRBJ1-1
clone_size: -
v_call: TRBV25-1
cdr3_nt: TGTGCCAGCAGAAGAACGACAGGGAGCACTGAAGCTTTCTTT
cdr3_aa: CASRRTTGSTEAFF

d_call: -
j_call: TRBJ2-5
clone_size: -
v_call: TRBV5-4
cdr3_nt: TGTGCCAGCAGCTTGTGGGGAGGGGGCAGGGAGACCCAGTACTTC
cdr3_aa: CASSLWGGGRETQYF

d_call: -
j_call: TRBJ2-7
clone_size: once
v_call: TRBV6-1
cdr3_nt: TGTGCCAGCAGTGAACGTCAGGGGAGTTTCTACGAGCAGTACTTC
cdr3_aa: CASSERQGSFYEQYF

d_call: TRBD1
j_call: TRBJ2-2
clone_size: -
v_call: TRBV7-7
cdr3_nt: TGTGCTAGCAGCAGCGGACAGGGGGGCGTCGGGGAGCTGTTTTTT
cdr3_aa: CASSSGQGGVGELFF

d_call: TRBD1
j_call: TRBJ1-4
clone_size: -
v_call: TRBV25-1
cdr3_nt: TGTGCCAGCAGGGGAACAGGGGCCACTAATGAAAAACTGTTTTTT
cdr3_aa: CASRGTGATNEKLFF

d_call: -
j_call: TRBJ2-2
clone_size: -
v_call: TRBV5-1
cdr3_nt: TGCGCCAGCAGCTTGGCAGGGCACACCGGGGAGCTGTTTTTT
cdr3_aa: CASSLAGHTGELFF

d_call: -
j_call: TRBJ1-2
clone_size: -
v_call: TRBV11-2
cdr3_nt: TGTGCCAGCAGCTCCTCGTATGGGACACTCCACTCCACTAACTATGGCTACACCTTC
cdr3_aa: CASSSSYGTLHSTNYGYTF

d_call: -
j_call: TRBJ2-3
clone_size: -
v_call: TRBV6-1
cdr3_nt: TGTGCCAGCAGTGGACCGACACTGGCAGATACGCAGTATTTT
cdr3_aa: CASSGPTLADTQYF

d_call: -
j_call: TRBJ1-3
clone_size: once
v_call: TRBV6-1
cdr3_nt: TGTGCCAGCAGTGAAGTTGGAGTAGCTGGAAACACCATATATTTT
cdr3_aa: CASSEVGVAGNTIYF

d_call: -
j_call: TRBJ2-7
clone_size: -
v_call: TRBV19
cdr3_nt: TGTGCCAGTAGGCGGGGACGCCTGGCACACGAGCAGTACTTC
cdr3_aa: CASRRGRLAHEQYF

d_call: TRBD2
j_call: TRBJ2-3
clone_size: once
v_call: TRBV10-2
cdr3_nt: TGCGCCAGCAGCTCGGGACTAGCGAAGAATACGCAGTATTTT
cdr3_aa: CASSSGLAKNTQYF

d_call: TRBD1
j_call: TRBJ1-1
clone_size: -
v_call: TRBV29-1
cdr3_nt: TGCAGCGTCGACAGGGGGCCTGAAGCTTTCTTT
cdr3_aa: CSVDRGPEAFF

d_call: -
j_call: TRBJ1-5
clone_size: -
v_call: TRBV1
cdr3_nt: TGCACCAGCAGCGTTCCGGACAGGGGACCCGGGCCCCAGCATTTT
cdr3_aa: CTSSVPDRGPGPQHF

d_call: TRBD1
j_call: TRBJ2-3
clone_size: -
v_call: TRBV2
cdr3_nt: TGTGCCAGCAGTGAAGGGCAGGGGGACACAGATACGCAGTATTTT
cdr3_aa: CASSEGQGDTDTQYF

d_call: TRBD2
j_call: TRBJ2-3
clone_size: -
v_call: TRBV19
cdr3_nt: TGTGCCAGTAGTCGGAGCGGGGGGGCCCCTCGTACGCAGTATTTT
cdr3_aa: CASSRSGGAPRTQYF

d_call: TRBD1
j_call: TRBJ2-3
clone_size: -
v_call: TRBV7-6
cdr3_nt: TGTGCCAGCAGCACACAGGGACAGGGGCAGTATTTT
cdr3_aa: CASSTQGQGQYF

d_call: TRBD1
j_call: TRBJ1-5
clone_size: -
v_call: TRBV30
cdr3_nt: TGTGCCTGGAGTACGTGGACGGGACAGGGAAGCAATCAGCCCCAGCATTTT
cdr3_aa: CAWSTWTGQGSNQPQHF

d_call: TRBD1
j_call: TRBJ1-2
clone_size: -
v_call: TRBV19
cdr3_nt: TGTGCCAGTACCCCGGACAGGGCTCTCTATGGCTACACCTTC
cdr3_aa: CASTPDRALYGYTF

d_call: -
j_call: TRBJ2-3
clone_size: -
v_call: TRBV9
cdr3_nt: TGTGCCAGCAGCGTAGAGGGAAACACAGATACGCAGTATTTT
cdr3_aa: CASSVEGNTDTQYF

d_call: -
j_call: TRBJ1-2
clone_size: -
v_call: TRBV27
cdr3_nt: TGTGCCAGCAGCCCTCATTTGGGATTCTATGGCTACACCTTC
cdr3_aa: CASSPHLGFYGYTF

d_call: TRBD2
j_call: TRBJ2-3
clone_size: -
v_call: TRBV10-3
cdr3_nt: TGTGCCATCAGATGGGAGGGGAGAACAGATACGCAGTATTTT
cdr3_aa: CAIRWEGRTDTQYF

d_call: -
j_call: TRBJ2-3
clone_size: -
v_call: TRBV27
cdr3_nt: TGTGCCAGCAGTTTATCAACGGGGGGCGTGAAGACAGATACGCAGTATTTT
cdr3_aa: CASSLSTGGVKTDTQYF

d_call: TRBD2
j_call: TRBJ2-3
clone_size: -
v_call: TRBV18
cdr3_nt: TGTGCCAGCTCACCATCACTAGCGGGGTTAACAGATACGCAGTATTTT
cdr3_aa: CASSPSLAGLTDTQYF

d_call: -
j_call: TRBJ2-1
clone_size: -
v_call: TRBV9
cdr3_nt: TGTGCCAGCAGCGAGAGTTGGGGGGCAAAATACAATGAGCAGTTCTTC
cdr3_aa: CASSESWGAKYNEQFF

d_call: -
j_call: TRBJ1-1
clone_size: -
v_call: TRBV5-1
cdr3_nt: TGCGCCAGCAGCTTGCAACTAGGGGCAGGGTTCACTGAAGCTTTCTTT
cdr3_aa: CASSLQLGAGFTEAFF

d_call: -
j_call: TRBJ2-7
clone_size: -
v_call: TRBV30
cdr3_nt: TGTGCCTGGAGAGGACGGGACCGAACCTACGAGCAGTACTTC
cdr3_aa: CAWRGRDRTYEQYF

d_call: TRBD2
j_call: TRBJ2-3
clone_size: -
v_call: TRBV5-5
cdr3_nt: TGTGCCAGCAGCGGGACTAGGAGCGATACGCAGTATTTT
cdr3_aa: CASSGTRSDTQYF

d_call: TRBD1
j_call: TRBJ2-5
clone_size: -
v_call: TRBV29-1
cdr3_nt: TGCAGCGGCTGGACAGGAGCAAGAGGGACCCAGTACTTC
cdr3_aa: CSGWTGARGTQYF

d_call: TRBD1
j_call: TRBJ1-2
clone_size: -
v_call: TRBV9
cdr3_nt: TGTGCCAGCAGCCAGGGAGGAGGGGGCGACTATGGCTACACCTTC
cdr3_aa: CASSQGGGGDYGYTF